The next 23 T cell receptor beta chains were all read from a single sample in a study of vaccination and CD4 T cells after COVID-19 (dated by TCRdb to between 2022 and 2023). The protocol used for the library was PCR. Sequencing took place on an Illumina iSeq 100. DNA from cultured CD4+ T cells was subjected to TCR sequencing with the Oncomine TCR Beta short-read assay at the Johns Hopkins FTIC core. The public reads were run again by TCRdb, first through fastp at Q25 and then through MiXCR, and only productive beta chains were kept. All rows with the same CDR3 protein become a single entry with the most common DNA and genes. The sample has approximately 20,000 distinct CDR3 sequences on record, over 40% of them singletons. Roughly 4.8% of the sample lies in the top ten. Their specific antigens are unknown. What this sample's treatment or condition label stands for: roughly 10-day PBMC culture with coronavirus spike peptide pools or control peptides (ViraFEST assay).

Sequenced sample: CD4+ T cells from blood, cultured in vitro. The receptors were gathered from a human donor who had recovered from COVID-19.

This clonotype was detected a few times. V usage is TRBV7-2 and J usage is TRBJ1-1; no firm D call. V lost 3 bases to trimming and J lost 5 bases, with 13 bases between them. The germline CDR1 and CDR2 sequences are SGHTA and FQGNSA. The CDR3 sequence is 14 residues long. Here the CDR3 DNA reads TGTGCCAGCAGCTTGGGTCTCGGCAGGACTGAAGCTTTCTTT. This gives the protein CASSLGLGRTEAFF.

This clonotype has only a few counts. The chain couples TRBV11-3 to TRBJ2-7; D ambiguous. The CDR3 runs to 15 residues. V was cut by 1 base and J by 0 bases, with 10 bases left in between. CDR1 and CDR2 (germline): SGHNT, YENEEA. CDR3 in amino acids: CASSLGTESSYEQYF. The CDR3 DNA reads TGTGCCAGCAGCTTAGGGACCGAAAGCTCCTACGAGCAGTACTTC.

The J gene is TRBJ1-6, the V gene TRBV11-2, with a possible D match to TRBD1 (5 bases). V gave up 2 bases and J gave up 15 bases, with 17 bases separating them. The germline CDR1 and CDR2 sequences are SGHAT and FQNNGV. The CDR3 is 14 residues long. DNA for the CDR3: TGTGCCAGCAGCTTACGGCAGGGAGTTTTGTTCCTCCACTTT. Amino acids: CASSLRQGVLFLHF.

This chain uses TRBV20-1 with TRBJ1-1; 8 positions agree with TRBD1. J was trimmed by 4 bases and V by 3 bases; bases with no gene match: 16. Germline CDR1 DFQATT, CDR2 SNEGSKA (reference sequence). This CDR3 has 17 amino acids. Here the CDR3 reads CSASPPTGGVSGTEAFF. The CDR3 bases are TGCAGTGCTAGTCCCCCCACAGGGGGGGTTTCAGGCACTGAAGCTTTCTTT.

The rearrangement uses TRBV20-1 and TRBJ2-7; D unclear. Germline V lookup: CDR1 DFQATT, CDR2 SNEGSKA (reference sequence). The germline V and J ends were trimmed by 1 base and 2 bases, with 3 bases remaining between them. The CDR3 length is 11 residues. CDR3: CSARGAYEQYF. The CDR3 DNA is TGCAGTGCTAGAGGGGCCTACGAGCAGTACTTC.

This clonotype has just one count. The rearrangement uses TRBV5-5 and TRBJ2-3; possible D gene TRBD2, 6 bases. In germline, CDR1 is SGHKS, CDR2 YYEKEE (reference sequence). This CDR3 is built from 15 residues. V was pared by 3 bases and J by 2 bases, with 13 bases between. The CDR3 coding sequence is TGTGCCAGCAGCTCCGGGGGAGGCGACACAGATACGCAGTATTTT. This codes for CASSSGGGDTDTQYF.

V and J are TRBV2 and TRBJ2-7; 9 nucleotides match TRBD1. CDR1 is SNHLY, CDR2 FYNNEI, per germline. V was pared by 6 bases and J by 7 bases, with 13 bases of the junction left unmatched. The CDR3 extends over 15 amino acids. The CDR3: CASRGETGGSGEQYF. Written as DNA, the CDR3 is TGTGCCAGCAGGGGGGAAACAGGGGGCTCGGGTGAGCAGTACTTC. The whole variable domain, filled in from reference TRBV2 and TRBJ2-7, reads EPEVTQTPSHQVTQMGQEVILRCVPISNHLYFYWYRQILGQKVEFLVSFYNNEISEKSEIFDDQFSVERPDGSNFTLKIRSTKLEDSAMYFCASRGETGGSGEQYFGPGTRLTVT.

This chain connects TRBV18 to TRBJ1-4; no reliable D call. This CDR3 spans 13 amino acids. Trimming left V 0 bases short and J 8 bases short, with 7 bases between. Germline CDR1 reads KGHSH; CDR2 reads LQKENI. CDR3 sequence: CASSPPLGEKLFF. The DNA of the CDR3 is TGTGCCAGCTCACCACCGCTGGGGGAAAAACTGTTTTTT.

The chain employs TRBV5-6 and TRBJ2-5, with D uncertain. V was trimmed by 4 bases and J by 8 bases, leaving 9 bases between them. The germline V gene has CDR1 SGHDT and CDR2 YYEEEE. The CDR3 contains 11 residues. The CDR3 region has the DNA TGTGCCAGCAGCCCTCACGATACCCAGTACTTC. Translating it yields CASSPHDTQYF. Full variable domain (outside the CDR3, taken from reference TRBV5-6 and TRBJ2-5): DAGVTQSPTHLIKTRGQQVTLRCSPKSGHDTVSWYQQALGQGPQFIFQYYEEEERQRGNFPDRFSGHQFPNYSSELNVNALLLGDSALYLCASSPHDTQYFGPGTRLLVL.

V and J are TRBV5-1 and TRBJ2-7; D is ambiguous. CDR3 size: 13 residues. Trimming removed 0 bases from V and 3 bases from J, with 7 bases in between. The germline CDR1 and CDR2 sequences are SGHRS and YFSETQ. The CDR3 nucleotides read TGCGCCAGCAGCTTGGCGGAGAGCTACGAGCAGTACTTC. It specifies CASSLAESYEQYF.

The rearrangement joins TRBV30 to TRBJ2-3; D possibly corresponds to TRBD2 (7 bases). CDR3 length equals 11 residues. Germline CDR1 GTSNPN, CDR2 SVGIG (reference sequence). The CDR3 nucleotides read TGTGCTTGGGGGGGGGCACATACGCAGTATTTT. Protein sequence: CAWGGAHTQYF.

This clonotype was recorded only once. The J gene is TRBJ2-1, the V gene TRBV7-9; 9 bases align to TRBD2. Trimming cost V 5 bases and J 3 bases; bases outside gene matches: 11. This CDR3 comprises 17 residues. Germline V CDR1 and CDR2: SEHNR, FQNEAQ (reference sequence). The CDR3 here is CASSPRWSGGLYNEQFF. The DNA for the CDR3 is TGTGCCAGCAGCCCGAGGTGGAGCGGGGGGCTCTACAATGAGCAGTTCTTC.

The chain couples TRBV19 to TRBJ2-4; D may be TRBD2 (7 bases). Germline-derived CDR1 and CDR2 are LNHDA and SQIVND (reference sequence). The length of the CDR3 is 14 residues. Trimming pared 6 bases from V and 3 bases from J, leaving 12 bases between. The CDR3 sequence: CASRGGGNKNIQYF. The CDR3 DNA is TGTGCCAGTAGAGGGGGGGGCAACAAAAACATTCAGTACTTC.

In its sample, this clonotype was seen once. CDR3 residues: CASSSQGKYQETQYF. In DNA, the CDR3 is TGTGCCAGCAGTTCACAGGGGAAGTACCAAGAGACCCAGTACTTC. This sequence joins TRBV28 and TRBJ2-5; 7 positions match TRBD1. Trimming took 4 bases from V and 0 from J; bases not matched to a gene: 5. CDR1 and CDR2 from the germline V gene are MDHEN and SYDVKM. This CDR3 is built from 15 residues.

J is TRBJ2-7 and V is TRBV4-2; D is possibly TRBD1 (6 bases). The CDR3 contains 20 residues. Germline V lookup: CDR1 LGHNA, CDR2 YNFKEQ. V lost 3 bases, J lost 5 bases, and 32 bases lay in between. CDR3 DNA: TGTGCCAGCAGCCACCCTGAATGGGTCACCGGGACACAGGGTAGCGACGAGCAGTACTTC. This gives the protein CASSHPEWVTGTQGSDEQYF.

The chain uses TRBV5-6 and TRBJ2-5, with 10 bases fitting TRBD2. This CDR3 is 16 amino acids long. Germline V gene sequence: CDR1 SGHDT, CDR2 YYEEEE. With V trimmed by 4 bases and J by 0 bases, 6 bases remained unmatched. CDR3 in amino acids: CASSAERGGYQETQYF. Here the CDR3 DNA reads TGTGCCAGCAGCGCGGAGCGGGGGGGATACCAAGAGACCCAGTACTTC.

This chain links TRBV19 with TRBJ2-2; D may be TRBD1 (5 bases). V was shortened by 6 bases and J by 2 bases, with 16 bases between the two germline ends. This CDR3 region has 16 residues. The germline CDR1 and CDR2 sequences are LNHDA and SQIVND (reference sequence). CDR3 nucleotides: TGTGCCAGTAGCCCTTTCGGTCAGGGCAACACCGGGGAGCTGTTTTTT. Protein sequence: CASSPFGQGNTGELFF.

The V call is TRBV2, the J call TRBJ1-2; perhaps TRBD1 as D (5 bases). Deletions cut 6 bases from V and 7 bases from J, with 18 bases between. The CDR3 consists of 14 residues. Germline loops: CDR1 SNHLY, CDR2 FYNNEI. The CDR3 coding sequence is TGTGCCAGCAGCGGTACTTGGGGGGGGAGTGGCTACACCTTC. Residues: CASSGTWGGSGYTF.

This clonotype was detected a few times. V and J are TRBV30 and TRBJ1-1, with no clear D. The CDR3 consists of 14 residues. The V and J ends lost 2 bases and 8 bases respectively, with 18 bases between them. Germline CDR1 GTSNPN, CDR2 SVGIG (reference sequence). This chain's CDR3 is CAWSPPPGWAEAFF. The CDR3 DNA reads as TGTGCCTGGAGTCCCCCACCCGGTTGGGCAGAAGCTTTCTTT.

A few counts support this clonotype. The chain carries TRBV19 and TRBJ2-7, with D perhaps TRBD2 (6 bases). This CDR3 has 14 residues. V was trimmed by 1 base and J by 3 bases, leaving 10 bases between them. CDR1 and CDR2 from the germline V gene are LNHDA and SQIVND (reference sequence). The CDR3 DNA follows: TGTGCCAGTAGTATAGGAGCGGAGGGCTACGAGCAGTACTTC. Translating gives CASSIGAEGYEQYF.

This clonotype was seen a few times. V gene TRBV20-1 combines with J gene TRBJ1-4, with a possible D match to TRBD1 (6 bases). V lost 0 bases, J lost 8 bases, and 13 bases lay in between. Looked up from germline, CDR1 is DFQATT and CDR2 is SNEGSKA (reference sequence). CDR3 size: 14 residues. The DNA of the CDR3 is TGCAGTGCTAGAGATCAAGTGGGGACAGAAAAACTGTTTTTT. This sequence encodes CSARDQVGTEKLFF.

This clonotype was seen a few times. J is TRBJ2-5 and V is TRBV20-1; no reliable D call. Per germline, CDR1 DFQATT and CDR2 SNEGSKA (reference sequence). Trimming took off 3 bases at V and 2 bases at J, with 16 bases between the two ends. This CDR3 has 15 amino acids. The CDR3 sequence is CSARDGSRIQETQYF. CDR3 nucleotide sequence: TGCAGTGCTAGGGACGGTAGTCGCATACAAGAGACCCAGTACTTC.

The chain carries TRBV7-9 and TRBJ2-1, with a possible D match to TRBD1 (6 bases). The CDR3 runs to 19 residues. Trimming stripped 2 bases from V and 9 bases from J, with 29 bases between. Germline-derived CDR1 and CDR2 are SEHNR and FQNEAQ (reference sequence). CDR3 in DNA: TGTGCCAGCAGCTTACCCCTACCTAGACAGGAAGGTAACGATATTGAGCAGTTCTTC. Amino acids: CASSLPLPRQEGNDIEQFF.